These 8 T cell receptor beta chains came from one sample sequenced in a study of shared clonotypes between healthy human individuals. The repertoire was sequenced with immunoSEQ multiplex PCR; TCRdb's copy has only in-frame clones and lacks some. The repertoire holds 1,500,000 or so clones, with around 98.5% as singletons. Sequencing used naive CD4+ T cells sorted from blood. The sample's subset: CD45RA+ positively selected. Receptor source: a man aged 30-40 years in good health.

This CDR3 reads CASAASRDNEQFF. In nucleotides, the CDR3 is TGCGCCAGCGCTGCCTCGAGGGACAATGAGCAGTTCTTC. The V call is TRBV5-1, the J call TRBJ2-1, with a possible D match to TRBD2 (5 bases). This CDR3 is built from 13 residues. In germline, CDR1 is SGHRS, CDR2 YFSETQ. V dropped 7 bases and J dropped 5 bases, with 13 bases sitting between them.

This chain's CDR3 is CASSLGLGRNPFTGELFF. As DNA, the CDR3 is TGTGCCAGCAGCTTGGGTTTAGGCAGAAACCCATTCACCGGGGAGCTGTTTTTT. The chain has TRBV7-2 and TRBJ2-2; no reliable D call. Germline-derived CDR1 and CDR2 are SGHTA and FQGNSA. The CDR3 covers 18 residues. V lost 3 bases and J lost 4, with 21 bases in between.

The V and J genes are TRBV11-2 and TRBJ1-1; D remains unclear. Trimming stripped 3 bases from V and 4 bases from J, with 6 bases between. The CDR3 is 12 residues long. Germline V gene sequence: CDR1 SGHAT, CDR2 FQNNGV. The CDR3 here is CASSFSFTEAFF. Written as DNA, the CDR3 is TGTGCCAGCAGCTTTTCCTTCACTGAAGCTTTCTTT.

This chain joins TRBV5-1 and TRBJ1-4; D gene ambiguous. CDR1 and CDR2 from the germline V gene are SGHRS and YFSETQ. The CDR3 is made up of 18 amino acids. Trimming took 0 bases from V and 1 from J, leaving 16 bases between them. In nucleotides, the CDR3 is TGCGCCAGCAGCTTGGGTCGGGCGGCGGGGATAACTAATGAAAAACTGTTTTTT. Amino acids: CASSLGRAAGITNEKLFF.

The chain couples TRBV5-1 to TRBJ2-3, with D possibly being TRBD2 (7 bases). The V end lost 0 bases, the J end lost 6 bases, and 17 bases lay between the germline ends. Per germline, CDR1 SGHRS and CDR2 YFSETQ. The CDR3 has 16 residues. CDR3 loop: CASSLGLAARGDTQYF. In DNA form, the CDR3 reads TGCGCCAGCAGCTTGGGGCTAGCGGCGAGGGGGGATACGCAGTATTTT.

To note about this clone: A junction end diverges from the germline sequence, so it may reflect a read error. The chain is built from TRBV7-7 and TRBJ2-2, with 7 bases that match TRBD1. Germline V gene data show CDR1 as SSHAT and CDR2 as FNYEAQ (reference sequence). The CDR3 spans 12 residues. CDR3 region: CASSPDREKLFF. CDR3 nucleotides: TGTGCTAGCAGCCCCGACAGGGAAAAGCTGTTTTTT.

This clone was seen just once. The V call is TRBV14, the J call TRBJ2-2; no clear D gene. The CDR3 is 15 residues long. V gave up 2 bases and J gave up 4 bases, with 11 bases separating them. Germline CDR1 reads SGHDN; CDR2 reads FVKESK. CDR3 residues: CASSQLSVPTGELFF. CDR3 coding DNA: TGTGCCAGCAGCCAATTATCTGTCCCCACCGGGGAGCTGTTTTTT.

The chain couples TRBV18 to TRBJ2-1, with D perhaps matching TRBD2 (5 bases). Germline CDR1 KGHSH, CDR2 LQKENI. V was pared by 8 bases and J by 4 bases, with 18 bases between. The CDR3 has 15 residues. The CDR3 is CASRIGGRRYNEQFF. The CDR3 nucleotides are TGTGCCAGCCGCATCGGAGGCCGAAGGTACAATGAGCAGTTCTTC.